These 18 T cell receptor beta chains share one sample of origin, sequenced in a study of monozygotic twins with inflammatory bowel disease. TCRdb reprocessed the 5' RACE reads; each CDR3 protein has one entry and no DNA is given. The sample shows about 160,000 distinct CDR3 sequences, and approximately 7.4% sits with its ten largest clones. The sequencing input was blood. The source of these receptors is a human donor with ulcerative colitis or Crohn's disease, or a healthy co-twin of an affected twin (not recorded which).

The chain couples TRBV10-3 to TRBJ1-4; TCRdb reports TRBD1, a call that lacks DNA to check it against. Germline V gene data show CDR1 as ENHRY and CDR2 as SYGVKD. This CDR3 region has 15 residues. The CDR3 sequence: CAIGTGAATNEKLFF.

The chain uses TRBV7-3 and TRBJ2-7. The CDR3 has 13 amino acids. CDR1 and CDR2 from the germline V gene are SGHTA and FQGTGA. The CDR3 here is CASSLSKGYEQYF.

The chain recombines TRBV29-1 with TRBJ1-2; TCRdb reports TRBD1, a call that lacks DNA to check it against. The germline gives CDR1 SQVTM, CDR2 ANQGSEA. The CDR3 contains 20 residues. CDR3 sequence: CSVEVWMRRDRGPFNYGYTF.

The J gene is TRBJ2-7, the V gene TRBV5-4. This CDR3 comprises 13 residues. CDR1 SGHNT and CDR2 YYREEE come from the germline V gene (reference sequence). CDR3 amino acids: CASSLPGWDEQYF.

The chain links TRBV28 to TRBJ1-1. Looked up from germline, CDR1 is MDHEN and CDR2 is SYDVKM. The CDR3 has 14 residues. CDR3 residues: CASSLIRENTEAFF.

The chain carries TRBV5-1 and TRBJ2-3. Germline assignment: CDR1 SGHRS and CDR2 YFSETQ. CDR3 length equals 14 residues. The CDR3 spells CASSLGGFTDMQYF.

The CDR3 spells CSVEGQGATEAFF. V gene TRBV29-1 combines with J gene TRBJ1-1; lacking DNA, the TRBD1 call made by TCRdb goes unchecked. Looked up from germline, CDR1 is SQVTM and CDR2 is ANQGSEA. The CDR3 runs 13 residues.

The genes are TRBV29-1 and TRBJ2-3; the D call of TRBD2 rests on TCRdb alone, since no DNA is present to check it. The germline CDR1 and CDR2 sequences are SQVTM and ANQGSEA. The length of the CDR3 is 15 residues. CDR3 region: CSVANSGGGTDTQYF.

J is TRBJ1-1 and V is TRBV18. CDR1 and CDR2 (germline): KGHSH, LQKENI. The CDR3 has 15 residues. CDR3 sequence reads: CASSPPMSMGSAAFF.

The chain employs TRBV7-9 and TRBJ2-5; TCRdb lists TRBD2, though no DNA is available to test this call. This CDR3 is built from 14 residues. Germline V gene lookup returns CDR1 SEHNR and CDR2 FQNEAQ (reference sequence). The CDR3 sequence is CASSPGLIQETQYF.

V gene TRBV5-1 combines with J gene TRBJ2-7; as DNA is missing, the TRBD1 call by TCRdb cannot be tested. Germline-derived CDR1 and CDR2 are SGHRS and YFSETQ. The CDR3 extends over 18 amino acids. CDR3 loop: CASSLVIGDSVSSYEQYF. The variable domain in full, with the rest retrieved from reference TRBV5-1 and TRBJ2-7, is KAGVTQTPRYLIKTRGQQVTLSCSPISGHRSVSWYQQTPGQGLQFLFEYFSETQRNKGNFPGRFSGRQFSNSRSEMNVSTLELGDSALYLCASSLVIGDSVSSYEQYFGPGTRLTVT.

This sequence joins TRBV29-1 and TRBJ1-5; TCRdb calls TRBD1, which cannot be checked without DNA. Per germline, CDR1 SQVTM and CDR2 ANQGSEA. The CDR3 has 15 amino acids. CDR3 loop: CSVAGQGASNQPQHF.

This sequence joins TRBV6-5 and TRBJ1-1; TCRdb's D gene call, TRBD1, goes unchecked for lack of DNA. CDR1 and CDR2 (germline): MNHEY, SVGAGI. The CDR3 runs 11 residues. The CDR3 loop is CASSTPGEAFF.

The chain couples TRBV11-1 to TRBJ1-4; as DNA is missing, the TRBD1 call by TCRdb cannot be tested. Germline CDR1 is SGHAT and CDR2 is FQDESV (reference sequence). This CDR3 is 13 amino acids long. This chain's CDR3 is CASRFSGAEKLFF.

The rearrangement joins TRBV20-1 to TRBJ1-1. The germline V gene encodes CDR1 DFQATT and CDR2 SNEGSKA (reference sequence). The CDR3 has 15 residues. This CDR3 reads CSARVGRRGDTEAFF.

The rearrangement links TRBV10-3 to TRBJ1-4; the TCRdb D gene call, TRBD1, has no DNA to confirm it. The CDR3 totals 14 residues. Germline assignment: CDR1 ENHRY and CDR2 SYGVKD. This CDR3 is CAISALGGQEKLFF.

This sequence joins TRBV5-1 and TRBJ1-2; TCRdb picks TRBD1, but there is no DNA to check that call. The CDR3 sequence is 15 residues long. CDR1 is SGHRS, CDR2 YFSETQ, per germline. CDR3 amino acids: CASSFPGTGVFGYTF.

The chain employs TRBV4-2 and TRBJ2-3; TCRdb returns TRBD2, unconfirmable since there is no DNA. Looked up from germline, CDR1 is LGHNA and CDR2 is YNFKEQ. This CDR3 contains 16 residues. The CDR3 here is CASSQAAGDRTDTQYF.